This T cell receptor beta chain was documented in a study of human T cells and chemical hapten exposure. Overall study findings and caveats: No change in TCRs above 1 in 1000 frequency was produced by DPC sensitization.

A single record per CDR3 protein comes from TCRdb applying MiXCR to the RACE reads. The data contain about 47,000 distinct CDR3 sequences, 3.5% to 5% of them singletons. The CDR3 is made up of 12 amino acids. Per germline, CDR1 SGHDT and CDR2 YYEEEE. This clonotype was picked up many times. What it binds is unknown. Its ends do not fully match the called genes, so a read error is possible. Time point indicated: healthy volunteer bleed at 2 weeks. It was from unfractionated whole blood that total RNA was extracted. The source is a human donor in good health. Some clones in this sample may be carry-over from other donors' samples. Input material: whole blood. V usage is TRBV5-6 and J usage is TRBJ1-1, with D uncertain. CDR3: CASSGWRTGAFF. CDR3 DNA sequence: TGTGCCAGCAGCGGGTGGCGGACTGGAGCTTTCTTT.